This is a list of T cell receptor beta chains from one sample in a study of blood T cell repertoires in COVID-19. Some clones are missing from TCRdb's copy, which holds only in-frame ones; the method was immunoSEQ multiplex PCR. This table holds about 140,000 clones, roughly 89% found once. The sample taken for sequencing was peripheral blood. The receptor set was obtained from a man younger than 45 with COVID-19, enrolled during active disease. CDR3s include the opening cysteine and the closing phenylalanine or tryptophan. A D gene is named only where the DNA matches it firmly. Clone sizes are given selectively: once, few, many, or a class where the clone is expanded.

clone size: -
V gene: TRBV9
D gene: -
J gene: TRBJ1-1
CDR3 protein: CASSETANTEAFF
CDR3 DNA: TGTGCCAGCAGCGAAACAGCGAACACTGAAGCTTTCTTT

clone size: -
V gene: TRBV27
D gene: -
J gene: TRBJ1-1
CDR3 protein: CASSSSTGNTEAFF
CDR3 DNA: TGTGCCAGCAGTTCCTCGACAGGGAACACTGAAGCTTTCTTT

clone size: once
V gene: TRBV4-2
D gene: TRBD1
J gene: TRBJ1-1
CDR3 protein: CASSRTGGLMNTEAFF
CDR3 DNA: TGTGCCAGCAGCCGGACAGGGGGCCTCATGAACACTGAAGCTTTCTTT

clone size: once
V gene: TRBV27
D gene: TRBD1
J gene: TRBJ2-1
CDR3 protein: CASTRGGAFSNEQFF
CDR3 DNA: TGTGCCAGCACCCGAGGGGGCGCCTTCTCCAATGAGCAGTTCTTC

clone size: once
V gene: TRBV28
D gene: TRBD1
J gene: TRBJ2-4
CDR3 protein: CASSWDRKNIQYF
CDR3 DNA: TGTGCCAGCAGCTGGGACAGGAAAAACATTCAGTACTTC

clone size: -
V gene: TRBV18
D gene: -
J gene: TRBJ1-5
CDR3 protein: CASSLQGTQPQHF
CDR3 DNA: TGTGCCAGCTCCCTGCAGGGCACCCAGCCCCAGCATTTT

clone size: -
V gene: TRBV5-6
D gene: TRBD2
J gene: TRBJ2-3
CDR3 protein: CASSLAGLAGGTDTQYF
CDR3 DNA: TGTGCCAGCAGCTTGGCGGGCCTAGCGGGAGGTACAGATACGCAGTATTTT

clone size: -
V gene: TRBV2
D gene: TRBD2
J gene: TRBJ2-3
CDR3 protein: CASSEYLAGDTDTQYF
CDR3 DNA: TGTGCCAGCAGTGAGTACCTAGCGGGAGACACAGATACGCAGTATTTT

clone size: -
V gene: TRBV10-3
D gene: TRBD1
J gene: TRBJ1-5
CDR3 protein: CAISESDRAFQPQHF
CDR3 DNA: TGTGCCATCAGTGAGTCGGACAGGGCCTTTCAGCCCCAGCATTTT

clone size: -
V gene: TRBV5-1
D gene: -
J gene: TRBJ2-5
CDR3 protein: CASSLAGGRETQYF
CDR3 DNA: TGCGCCAGCAGCTTGGCCGGAGGTAGGGAGACCCAGTACTTC

clone size: -
V gene: TRBV9
D gene: TRBD2
J gene: TRBJ2-7
CDR3 protein: CASSATASGRDEQYF
CDR3 DNA: TGTGCCAGCAGCGCCACGGCTAGCGGGAGGGACGAGCAGTACTTC

clone size: -
V gene: TRBV27
D gene: TRBD1
J gene: TRBJ1-5
CDR3 protein: CASSRQGAWQPQHF
CDR3 DNA: TGTGCCAGCAGTCGGCAGGGGGCTTGGCAGCCCCAGCATTTT

clone size: once
V gene: TRBV28
D gene: -
J gene: TRBJ2-3
CDR3 protein: CASSFGVRDTQYF
CDR3 DNA: TGTGCCAGCAGTTTCGGGGTTAGGGATACGCAGTATTTT

clone size: -
V gene: TRBV2
D gene: TRBD1
J gene: TRBJ1-2
CDR3 protein: CASNRETGDNYGYTF
CDR3 DNA: TGTGCCAGCAATAGAGAGACAGGGGATAACTATGGCTACACCTTC

clone size: -
V gene: TRBV28
D gene: TRBD1
J gene: TRBJ1-1
CDR3 protein: CASTDRPLTEAFF
CDR3 DNA: TGTGCCAGCACGGACAGGCCGCTCACTGAAGCTTTCTTT

clone size: -
V gene: TRBV9
D gene: -
J gene: TRBJ2-5
CDR3 protein: CASSVAAGQETQYF
CDR3 DNA: TGTGCCAGCAGCGTAGCTGCGGGGCAAGAGACCCAGTACTTC

clone size: -
V gene: TRBV19
D gene: -
J gene: TRBJ2-7
CDR3 protein: CASSMGDKQTYEQYF
CDR3 DNA: TGTGCCAGTAGTATGGGGGACAAACAAACCTACGAGCAGTACTTC

clone size: -
V gene: TRBV2
D gene: TRBD1
J gene: TRBJ2-1
CDR3 protein: CASGRDRGNNEQFF
CDR3 DNA: TGTGCCAGCGGCCGGGACAGGGGTAACAATGAGCAGTTCTTC

clone size: -
V gene: TRBV4-1
D gene: TRBD1
J gene: TRBJ1-2
CDR3 protein: CASSREPGVGGYAGYTF
CDR3 DNA: TGCGCCAGCAGCCGCGAGCCCGGGGTAGGGGGCTATGCTGGCTACACCTTC

clone size: -
V gene: TRBV10-3
D gene: TRBD1
J gene: TRBJ2-7
CDR3 protein: CAISEAPGQGVEQYF
CDR3 DNA: TGTGCCATCAGTGAGGCCCCGGGACAGGGTGTTGAGCAGTACTTC

clone size: -
V gene: TRBV5-6
D gene: TRBD1
J gene: TRBJ1-6
CDR3 protein: CASSSPQGWNSPLHF
CDR3 DNA: TGTGCCAGCAGCTCTCCACAGGGGTGGAATTCACCCCTCCACTTT

clone size: -
V gene: TRBV11-2
D gene: TRBD2
J gene: TRBJ2-2
CDR3 protein: CASSPGTSGLTGELFF
CDR3 DNA: TGTGCCAGCAGCCCCGGGACTAGCGGACTAACCGGGGAGCTGTTTTTT

clone size: -
V gene: TRBV4-1
D gene: -
J gene: TRBJ2-7
CDR3 protein: CASSQGRGQYEQYF
CDR3 DNA: TGCGCCAGCAGCCAAGGGAGGGGGCAATACGAGCAGTACTTC

clone size: -
V gene: TRBV28
D gene: -
J gene: TRBJ2-3
CDR3 protein: CASSFIPPEGQYF
CDR3 DNA: TGTGCCAGCAGTTTTATCCCCCCTGAGGGGCAGTATTTT

clone size: -
V gene: TRBV12-5
D gene: TRBD2
J gene: TRBJ2-7
CDR3 protein: CASGLVGGLAVYEQYF
CDR3 DNA: TGTGCTAGTGGTTTGGTCGGGGGACTAGCGGTTTACGAGCAGTACTTC

clone size: -
V gene: TRBV19
D gene: TRBD1
J gene: TRBJ1-2
CDR3 protein: CATTRPGQDYGYTF
CDR3 DNA: TGTGCCACCACTCGACCTGGACAGGACTATGGCTACACCTTC

clone size: -
V gene: TRBV19
D gene: TRBD1
J gene: TRBJ1-5
CDR3 protein: CASSIGQGAGQPQHF
CDR3 DNA: TGTGCCAGTAGTATTGGACAGGGGGCAGGTCAGCCCCAGCATTTT

clone size: -
V gene: TRBV12-3/TRBV12-4
D gene: -
J gene: TRBJ1-1
CDR3 protein: CASTNRENTEAFF
CDR3 DNA: TGTGCCAGCACCAACAGGGAGAACACTGAAGCTTTCTTT

clone size: -
V gene: TRBV5-4
D gene: TRBD1
J gene: TRBJ1-1
CDR3 protein: CASSRGQGNTEAFF
CDR3 DNA: TGTGCCAGCAGCCGGGGACAGGGGAACACTGAAGCTTTCTTT

clone size: -
V gene: TRBV7-9
D gene: TRBD2
J gene: TRBJ2-2
CDR3 protein: CASSSTSGSFSGELFF
CDR3 DNA: TGTGCCAGCAGCTCGACTAGCGGGAGTTTCAGCGGGGAGCTGTTTTTT